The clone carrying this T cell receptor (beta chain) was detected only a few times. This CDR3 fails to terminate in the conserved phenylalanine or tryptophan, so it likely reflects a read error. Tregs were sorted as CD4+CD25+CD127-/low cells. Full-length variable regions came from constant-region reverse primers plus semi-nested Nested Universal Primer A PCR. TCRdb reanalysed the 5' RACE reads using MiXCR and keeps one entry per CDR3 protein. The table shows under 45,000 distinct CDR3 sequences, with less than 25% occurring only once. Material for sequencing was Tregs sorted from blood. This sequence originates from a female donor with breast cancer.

DNA for the CDR3: TGTGCCACTAGGGACAGCAAGGATTATGGCTACACCATC. Translated, it gives CATRDSKDYGYTI. The V call is TRBV6-1, the J call TRBJ1-2, with 7 nucleotides matching TRBD1. The germline V gene encodes CDR1 MNHNS and CDR2 SASEGT. Trimming removed 10 bases from V and 5 bases from J; junction bases left unmatched: 10. The CDR3 spans 13 residues.